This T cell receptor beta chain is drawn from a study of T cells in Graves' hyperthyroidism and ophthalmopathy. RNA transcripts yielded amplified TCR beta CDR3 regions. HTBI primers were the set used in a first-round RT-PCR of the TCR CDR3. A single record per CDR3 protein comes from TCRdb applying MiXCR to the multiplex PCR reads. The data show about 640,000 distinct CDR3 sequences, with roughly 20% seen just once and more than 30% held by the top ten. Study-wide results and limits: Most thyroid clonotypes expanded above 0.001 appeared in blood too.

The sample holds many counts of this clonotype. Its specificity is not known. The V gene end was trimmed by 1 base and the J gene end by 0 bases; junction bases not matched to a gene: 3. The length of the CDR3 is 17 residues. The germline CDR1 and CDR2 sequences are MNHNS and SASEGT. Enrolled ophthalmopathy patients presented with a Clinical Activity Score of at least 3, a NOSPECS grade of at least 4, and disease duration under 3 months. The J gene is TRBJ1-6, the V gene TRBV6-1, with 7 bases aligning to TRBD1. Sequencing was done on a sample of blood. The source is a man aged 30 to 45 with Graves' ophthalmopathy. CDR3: CASSEDPGGSYNSPLHF. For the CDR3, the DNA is TGTGCCAGCAGTGAAGATCCAGGGGGCTCCTATAATTCACCCCTCCACTTT.